One and the same sample provided the 12 T cell receptor beta chains below, sequenced in a study of OX40 agonist ivuxolimab in advanced cancers. Assay: immunoSEQ multiplex PCR; the TCRdb copy retains only in-frame clones and omits some. Found here are roughly 93,000 clones, about 80% of them singletons; the top ten hold around 5%. This specimen consisted of CD4+ or CD8+ T cells sorted from blood, obtained in a trial of the OX40 agonist ivuxolimab. The origin of the receptors is an adult with an advanced solid tumor such as melanoma, head and neck, liver or kidney cancer.

The V and J genes are TRBV6-5 and TRBJ1-2; no firm D call. V lost 6 bases, J lost 8 bases, and 19 bases lay in between. CDR1 is MNHEY, CDR2 SVGAGI, per germline. The CDR3 runs to 14 residues. The CDR3 region is CASSRGGVAMGYTF. DNA for the CDR3: TGTGCCAGCAGCCGAGGAGGTGTGGCGATGGGCTACACCTTC.

The chain links TRBV7-9 to TRBJ1-1; 7 bases are a match to TRBD1. With 1 base clipped from V and 1 base from J, the junction kept 9 bases outside the gene matches. The CDR3 runs to 17 residues. Germline CDR1 is SEHNR and CDR2 is FQNEAQ (reference sequence). The CDR3 is CASSLGRTGAGNTEAFF. The CDR3 DNA sequence: TGTGCCAGCAGCTTAGGAAGGACAGGAGCGGGGAACACTGAAGCTTTCTTT.

This rearrangement joins TRBV30 to TRBJ2-2; 10 nucleotides line up with TRBD1. In germline, CDR1 is GTSNPN, CDR2 SVGIG (reference sequence). J lost 1 base, V lost 3 bases, and 2 bases had no gene match. The CDR3 runs 15 residues. Here the CDR3 DNA reads TGTGCCTGGAGGGGGGACAGGGGGAACACCGGGGAGCTGTTTTTT. Amino acid sequence: CAWRGDRGNTGELFF.

The chain joins TRBV6-1 to TRBJ2-7; D possibly corresponds to TRBD2 (7 bases). The CDR3 loop spans 14 amino acids. Germline V gives CDR1 MNHNS, CDR2 SASEGT. Trimming pared 6 bases from V and 2 bases from J, leaving 14 bases between. This chain's CDR3 is CASREGGEAYEQYF. The CDR3 DNA reads TGTGCCAGCAGGGAGGGGGGGGAGGCCTACGAGCAGTACTTC.

The V gene is TRBV6-1, the J gene TRBJ2-7; 9 bases line up with TRBD2. Trimming at V came to 6 bases and at J to 0 bases, leaving 3 bases not matched to a gene. This CDR3 contains 14 residues. Germline V gene data show CDR1 as MNHNS and CDR2 as SASEGT. CDR3 residues: CASRLAGFSYEQYF. CDR3 nucleotide sequence: TGTGCCAGCAGGCTAGCGGGGTTCTCCTACGAGCAGTACTTC.

The rearrangement joins TRBV29-1 to TRBJ2-7, with 9 nucleotides matching TRBD1. Trimming removed 2 bases from V and 5 bases from J; junction bases left unmatched: 7. The CDR3 spans 14 residues. Germline CDR1 reads SQVTM; CDR2 reads ANQGSEA. CDR3 DNA: TGCAGCGTTGAAATCGGGACAGGGTGGAACGAGCAGTACTTC. Its translation is CSVEIGTGWNEQYF.

This sequence joins TRBV7-9 and TRBJ1-1; 7 bases align to TRBD1. Germline values: CDR1 SEHNR, CDR2 FQNEAQ (reference sequence). There are 12 residues in the CDR3. V trimming: 7 bases; J trimming: 5 bases; junction bases outside the gene matches: 4. The DNA for the CDR3 is TGTGCCAGCAAGGCAGGGGGTACTGAAGCTTTCTTT. Protein sequence: CASKAGGTEAFF.

This chain joins TRBV5-4 and TRBJ2-5; 7 nucleotides match TRBD1. Germline V gene sequence: CDR1 SGHNT, CDR2 YYREEE (reference sequence). With V trimmed by 4 bases and J by 2 bases, 5 bases remained unmatched. CDR3 length: 14 amino acids. The DNA for the CDR3 is TGTGCCAGCAGCGAGGGACAGCTTCAAGAGACCCAGTACTTC. Protein product: CASSEGQLQETQYF.

The V and J genes are TRBV7-2 and TRBJ1-2, with unresolved D. In germline, CDR1 is SGHTA, CDR2 FQGNSA. The CDR3 covers 14 residues. Trimming stripped 5 bases from V and 3 bases from J, with 13 bases between. CDR3 sequence (DNA): TGTGCCAGCAGCCCCCCCTATCGGGACTATGGCTACACCTTC. Translation: CASSPPYRDYGYTF.

This chain joins TRBV6-6 and TRBJ2-7, with D perhaps matching TRBD1 (6 bases). Germline V CDR1 and CDR2: MNHNY, SVGAGI (reference sequence). The V end lost 0 bases, the J end lost 0 bases, and 6 bases lay between the germline ends. This CDR3 is built from 14 residues. The CDR3 spells CASSYSDSSYEQYF. The CDR3, as DNA: TGTGCCAGCAGTTACTCGGACAGCTCCTACGAGCAGTACTTC.

The chain is built from TRBV19 and TRBJ2-2, with D possibly matching TRBD2 (6 bases). In germline, CDR1 is LNHDA, CDR2 SQIVND (reference sequence). Trimming pared 3 bases from V and 4 bases from J, leaving 9 bases between. The CDR3 consists of 14 residues. This chain's CDR3 is CASSIGGGTGELFF. CDR3 DNA sequence: TGTGCCAGTAGTATTGGGGGAGGCACCGGGGAGCTGTTTTTT.

V and J are TRBV18 and TRBJ2-1, with D possibly TRBD1 on 5 matching bases. Germline assignment: CDR1 KGHSH and CDR2 LQKENI. V lost 3 bases, J lost 7 bases, and 10 bases lay in between. This CDR3 spans 13 amino acids. The CDR3 loop is CASSPQGGNEQFF. In DNA form, the CDR3 reads TGTGCCAGCTCACCGCAGGGTGGGAATGAGCAGTTCTTC.